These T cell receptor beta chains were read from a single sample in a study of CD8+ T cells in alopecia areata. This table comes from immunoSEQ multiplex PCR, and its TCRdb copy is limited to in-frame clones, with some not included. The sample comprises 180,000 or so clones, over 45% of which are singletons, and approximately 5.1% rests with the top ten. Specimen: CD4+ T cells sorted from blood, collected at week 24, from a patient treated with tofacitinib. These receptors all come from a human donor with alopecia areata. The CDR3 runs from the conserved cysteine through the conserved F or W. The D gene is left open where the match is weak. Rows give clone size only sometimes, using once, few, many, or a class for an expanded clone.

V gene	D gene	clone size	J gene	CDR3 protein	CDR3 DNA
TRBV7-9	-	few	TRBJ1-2	CASSSRTEYGYTF	TGTGCCAGCAGCTCCCGGACAGAATATGGCTACACCTTC
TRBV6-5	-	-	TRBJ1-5	CASSYSHSNQPQHF	TGTGCCAGCAGTTACTCACACTCTAATCAGCCCCAGCATTTT
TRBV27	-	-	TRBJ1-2	CASSSGYGYTF	TGTGCCAGCAGTTCCGGCTATGGCTACACCTTC
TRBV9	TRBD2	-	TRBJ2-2	CASSVSGREPGELFF	TGTGCCAGCAGCGTAAGCGGGAGAGAACCCGGGGAGCTGTTTTTT
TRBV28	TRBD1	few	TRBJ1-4	CASSLFSGTGAGKLFF	TGTGCCAGCAGTTTATTTTCCGGGACAGGGGCCGGAAAACTGTTTTTT
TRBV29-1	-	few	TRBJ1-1	CSVVPGGGNTEAFF	TGCAGCGTTGTCCCGGGGGGAGGGAACACTGAAGCTTTCTTT
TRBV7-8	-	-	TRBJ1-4	CASSLPGNQGEKLFF	TGTGCCAGCAGCTTACCAGGGAATCAGGGTGAAAAACTGTTTTTT
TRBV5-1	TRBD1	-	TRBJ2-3	CASSSAGTGALYLDTQYF	TGCGCCAGCAGCTCCGCCGGGACAGGGGCATTATATTTAGATACGCAGTATTTT
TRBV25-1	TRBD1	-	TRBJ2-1	CASSDLRGNEQFF	TGTGCCAGCAGTGACCTCAGGGGGAATGAGCAGTTCTTC
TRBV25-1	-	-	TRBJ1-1	CASSDLGGQVTEAFF	TGTGCCAGCAGTGATCTAGGTGGGCAGGTCACTGAAGCTTTCTTT
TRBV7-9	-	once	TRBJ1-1	CASSSIGGITEAFF	TGTGCCAGCAGCTCAATCGGCGGAATCACTGAAGCTTTCTTT
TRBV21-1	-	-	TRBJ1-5	CASSLGDSNQPQHF	TGTGCCAGCAGCCTAGGGGATAGCAATCAGCCCCAGCATTTT
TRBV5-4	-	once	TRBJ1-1	CASSVTVGNTEAFF	TGTGCCAGCAGCGTGACAGTGGGGAACACTGAAGCTTTCTTT
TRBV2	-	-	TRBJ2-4	CASNREAGNIQYF	TGTGCCAGCAACAGGGAGGCTGGAAACATTCAGTACTTC
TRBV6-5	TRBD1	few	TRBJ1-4	CASRPQGAGVKLFF	TGTGCCAGCAGACCCCAGGGGGCAGGGGTAAAACTGTTTTTT
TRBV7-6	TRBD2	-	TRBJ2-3	CASSLPASGRSTDTQYF	TGTGCCAGCAGCTTACCCGCTAGCGGGAGGAGCACAGATACGCAGTATTTT
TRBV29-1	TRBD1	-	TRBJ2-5	CSVDEWTGQETQYF	TGCAGCGTTGACGAGTGGACAGGACAAGAGACCCAGTACTTC
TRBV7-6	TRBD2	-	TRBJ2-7	CASSSLPTSNGEQYF	TGTGCCAGCAGCTCCCTTCCGACTAGCAATGGCGAGCAGTACTTC
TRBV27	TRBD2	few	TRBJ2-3	CASSSLRASGGDTQYF	TGTGCCAGCAGCTCCTTAAGGGCTAGCGGAGGGGATACGCAGTATTTT
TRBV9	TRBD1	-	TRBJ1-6	CASSVGGQVRNSPLHF	TGTGCCAGCAGCGTAGGAGGACAGGTCCGGAATTCACCCCTCCACTTT
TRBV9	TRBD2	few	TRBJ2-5	CASSLPVGRDQETQYF	TGTGCCAGCAGCTTGCCAGTAGGGAGGGATCAAGAGACCCAGTACTTC
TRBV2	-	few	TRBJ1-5	CASSEAGQGDQPQHF	TGTGCCAGCAGTGAAGCGGGGCAGGGAGATCAGCCCCAGCATTTT
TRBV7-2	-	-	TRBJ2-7	CASSLAGGSYEQYF	TGTGCCAGCAGCTTAGCGGGCGGCTCCTACGAGCAGTACTTC
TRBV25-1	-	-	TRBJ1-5	CASSESGIHQPQHF	TGTGCCAGCAGTGAATCAGGGATTCATCAGCCCCAGCATTTT
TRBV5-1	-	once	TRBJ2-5	CASSPPAGETQYF	TGCGCCAGCAGCCCACCCGCAGGGGAGACCCAGTACTTC
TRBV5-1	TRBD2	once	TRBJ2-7	CASSWAGTSGGEQYF	TGCGCCAGCAGCTGGGCCGGGACTAGCGGGGGAGAGCAGTACTTC
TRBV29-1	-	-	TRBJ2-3	CSVVEGDTQYF	TGCAGCGTTGTCGAGGGAGATACGCAGTATTTT
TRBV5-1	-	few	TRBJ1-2	CASSARDRGYTF	TGCGCCAGCAGCGCCAGGGATCGGGGCTACACCTTC
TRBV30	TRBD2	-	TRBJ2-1	CAWKAGGVHEQFF	TGTGCCTGGAAGGCGGGAGGGGTCCATGAGCAGTTCTTC
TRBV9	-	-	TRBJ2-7	CASSVGGLGSYEQYF	TGTGCCAGCAGCGTGGGGGGTCTAGGCTCCTACGAGCAGTACTTC
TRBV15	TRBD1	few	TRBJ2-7	CATSRSLQGAKDEQYF	TGTGCCACCAGCAGATCGCTACAGGGGGCGAAGGACGAGCAGTACTTC
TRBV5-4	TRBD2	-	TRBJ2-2	CASSLRLAGDSTGELFF	TGTGCCAGCAGCTTGAGACTAGCGGGAGACAGCACCGGGGAGCTGTTTTTT
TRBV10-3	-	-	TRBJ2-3	CATQGRRGEDTQYF	TGTGCCACGCAGGGGAGGCGAGGGGAAGATACGCAGTATTTT
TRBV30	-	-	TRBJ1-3	CAWNPQGGNTIYF	TGTGCCTGGAATCCGCAGGGCGGAAACACCATATATTTT
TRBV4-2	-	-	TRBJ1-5	CASSQDLGAQPQHF	TGTGCCAGCAGCCAAGATTTGGGGGCCCAGCCCCAGCATTTT
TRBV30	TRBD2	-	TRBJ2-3	CAWSVLSGRADTQYF	TGTGCCTGGAGTGTTCTTAGCGGGAGGGCAGATACGCAGTATTTT
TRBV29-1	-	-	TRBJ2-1	CSAVGRSSYNEQFF	TGCAGCGCCGTGGGGAGAAGCTCCTACAATGAGCAGTTCTTC
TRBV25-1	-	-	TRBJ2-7	CASSEGPFGREQYF	TGTGCCAGCAGTGAAGGACCGTTCGGTCGCGAGCAGTACTTC